A single count supports the clone carrying this T cell receptor (beta chain). Its cognate antigen is unknown. TCRdb's copy holds only in-frame clones and misses some; the assay was immunoSEQ multiplex PCR. The sample carries tens of thousands of clones, more than 85% recorded once. The CDR3 is made up of 16 amino acids. Trimming shortened V by 2 bases and J by 0 bases, and 11 bases separated the two germline ends. Germline-derived CDR1 and CDR2 are SNHLY and FYNNEI. The record originates from a study of a mutant IDH1 vaccine in newly diagnosed glioma. Time point reported: week 35, safety follow-up. The content of each vaccine dose was 300 ug of mutant IDH1 20-mer peptide, and topical imiquimod accompanied it. The vaccination schedule gave patients eight doses in weeks 1, 3, 5, 7, 11, 15, 19 and 23.

V and J are TRBV2 and TRBJ1-3; D is possibly TRBD1 (5 bases). Sequenced here: PBMCs, sampled from a glioma patient whose treatment included an IDH1 peptide vaccine. The TCR sequence derives from a man in his thirties or forties with glioma. The CDR3 DNA sequence: TGTGCCAGCAGTGAACAGGGCGCGAGCTCTGGAAACACCATATATTTT. Translation gives CASSEQGASSGNTIYF.